A single sample is the source of the 24 T cell receptor beta chains below, sequenced in a study of blood T cells in healthy people across ages. The use of a sample-barcoded 5' primer and a J-beta primer mix characterized a second PCR of roughly 6 to 11 cycles. In TCRdb, the 5' RACE reads were re-called with MiXCR into one record per CDR3 protein. The sample holds over a million distinct CDR3 sequences, about 43% seen once. The sequenced sample consisted of blood. The receptors originated from a woman between 18 and 30 years old in good health.

The table lists this clonotype with a few counts. This rearrangement joins TRBV7-9 to TRBJ2-5; D is undetermined. Trimming took off 4 bases at V and 5 bases at J, with 11 bases between the two ends. CDR1 is SEHNR, CDR2 FQNEAQ, per germline (reference sequence). CDR3 length equals 13 residues. The CDR3 DNA is TGTGCCAGCAGCTCTCTCGTTCGGGAGACCCAGTACTTC. Translated: CASSSLVRETQYF. The variable domain in full, with the rest retrieved from reference TRBV7-9 and TRBJ2-5, is DTGVSQNPRHKITKRGQNVTFRCDPISEHNRLYWYRQTLGQGPEFLTYFQNEAQLEKSRLLSDRFSAERPKGSFSTLEIQRTEQGDSAMYLCASSSLVRETQYFGPGTRLLVL.

Comments on this clonotype: Compared with germline, one end of the junction differs, possibly owing to a read error. Here the CDR3 DNA reads TGCGCCAGCAGCTTCGTCCAAGGGCCCAGGGTACCTGAATCTTTCTTT. Residues: CASSFVQGPRVPESFF. J is TRBJ1-1 and V is TRBV5-1, with D possibly matching TRBD1 (5 bases). Germline loops: CDR1 SGHRS, CDR2 YFSETQ. The CDR3 has 16 residues.

This chain joins TRBV2 and TRBJ1-2; 10 bases fit TRBD1. The junction had 6 bases not matched to a gene; V was cut back by 10 bases and J by 1 base. CDR3 size: 14 residues. CDR1 and CDR2 (germline): SNHLY, FYNNEI. CDR3 in amino acids: CATKGTGVNYGYTF. The CDR3 nucleotides are TGTGCCACCAAAGGGACAGGGGTTAACTATGGCTACACCTTC.

V and J are TRBV6-1 and TRBJ2-5, with D perhaps matching TRBD1 or TRBD2 (5 bases each). Trimming cost V 3 bases and J 11 bases, with 13 bases left between them. The CDR3 spans 12 residues. In germline, CDR1 is MNHNS, CDR2 SASEGT. For the CDR3, the DNA is TGTGCCAGCAGTGATTATCTCTGGGGGCAGTACTTC. Its translation is CASSDYLWGQYF.

This clonotype has only a few counts. This sequence joins TRBV5-5 and TRBJ1-4; no clear D. The germline CDR1 and CDR2 sequences are SGHKS and YYEKEE (reference sequence). V lost 5 bases, J lost 8 bases, and 16 bases lay in between. This CDR3 has 14 residues. Here the CDR3 reads CASSYPGINEKLFF. The CDR3 nucleotides are TGTGCCAGCAGTTATCCAGGTATCAACGAAAAACTGTTTTTT.

V and J are TRBV7-9 and TRBJ2-3, with 7 bases lining up with TRBD2. Germline lookup yields CDR1 SEHNR and CDR2 FQNEAQ (reference sequence). The CDR3 is 15 residues long. V gave up 2 bases and J gave up 10 bases; unmatched junction bases: 12. CDR3 DNA sequence: TGTGCCAGCAGCTTATGGACGGCGGGGGACCGGCCGCAGTATTTT. This translates into CASSLWTAGDRPQYF. Combining the CDR3 with reference TRBV7-9 and TRBJ2-3 gives the whole variable domain DTGVSQNPRHKITKRGQNVTFRCDPISEHNRLYWYRQTLGQGPEFLTYFQNEAQLEKSRLLSDRFSAERPKGSFSTLEIQRTEQGDSAMYLCASSLWTAGDRPQYFGPGTRLTVL.

The chain joins TRBV5-1 to TRBJ2-3; 12 bases are a match to TRBD2. Trimming took 4 bases from V and 10 from J; bases not matched to a gene: 10. Germline values: CDR1 SGHRS, CDR2 YFSETQ. CDR3 size: 15 residues. This CDR3 is CASSPRTSGTYAQYF. The CDR3 region has the DNA TGCGCCAGCAGCCCAAGGACTAGCGGGACTTACGCGCAGTATTTT.

The chain joins TRBV6-5 to TRBJ2-3; a possible D gene is TRBD2 (6 bases). Germline CDR1 MNHEY, CDR2 SVGAGI. CDR3 length equals 14 residues. Trimming shortened V by 8 bases and J by 4 bases, and 16 bases separated the two germline ends. The CDR3 region is CASLLAPGADTQYF. The DNA for the CDR3 is TGTGCCAGCCTCCTCGCTCCGGGGGCAGATACGCAGTATTTT.

The chain employs TRBV6-1 and TRBJ1-4; 11 bases are shared with TRBD1. The CDR3 length is 16 residues. CDR1 MNHNS and CDR2 SASEGT come from the germline V gene. V trimming: 6 bases; J trimming: 0 bases; junction bases outside the gene matches: 3. CDR3 coding DNA: TGTGCCAGCAGGGGGGACAGGGGGGCAACTAATGAAAAACTGTTTTTT. Protein sequence: CASRGDRGATNEKLFF.

V usage is TRBV28 and J usage is TRBJ2-3; 10 nucleotides agree with TRBD2. Looked up from germline, CDR1 is MDHEN and CDR2 is SYDVKM. After removal of 8 bases from V and 6 bases from J, the junction contained 11 bases not matched to a gene. This CDR3 is 15 amino acids long. The CDR3 protein is CASLPTLAGVDTQYF. CDR3 DNA sequence: TGTGCCAGCCTCCCGACGCTAGCGGGGGTGGATACGCAGTATTTT.

In this sample, this clonotype turned up a few times. The gene calls are TRBV29-1 and TRBJ2-1, with 12 nucleotides matching TRBD2. The junction had 8 bases not matched to a gene; V was cut back by 6 bases and J by 8 bases. The CDR3 loop spans 14 amino acids. Germline CDR1 and CDR2: SQVTM and ANQGSEA. The CDR3: CSVRLAGAPDEQFF. DNA for the CDR3: TGCAGCGTCCGACTAGCGGGGGCGCCGGATGAGCAGTTCTTC.

Concerning this clonotype itself: Compared with germline, one end of the junction differs, possibly owing to a read error. The CDR3 region is CTSSLGTGIDGNEQFF. The CDR3 DNA reads as TGTACCAGCAGTCTAGGGACAGGGATCGACGGCAATGAGCAGTTCTTC. The chain employs TRBV28 and TRBJ2-1, with 9 bases that match TRBD1. CDR1 and CDR2 (germline): MDHEN, SYDVKM. The CDR3 runs 16 residues.

This clonotype was detected a few times. The chain carries TRBV28 and TRBJ2-7; D gene uncertain. The CDR3 contains 10 residues. Germline CDR1 reads MDHEN; CDR2 reads SYDVKM. Trimming took 6 bases from V and 5 from J, leaving 5 bases between them. The CDR3 loop is CASRSDEQYF. The CDR3, as DNA: TGTGCCAGCAGGAGCGACGAGCAGTACTTC.

The V gene is TRBV2, the J gene TRBJ2-7, with TRBD1 as a possible D gene (6 bases). The germline V and J ends were trimmed by 6 bases and 5 bases, with 17 bases remaining between them. From germline, CDR1 is SNHLY and CDR2 FYNNEI. The CDR3 runs 14 residues. CDR3 sequence (DNA): TGTGCCAGCAGAGAGGTACAGGGAGTCCACGAGCAGTACTTC. It yields the protein CASREVQGVHEQYF.

This clonotype appeared a few times. The chain combines TRBV2 with TRBJ2-1; D is unclear. The CDR3 runs 15 residues. Germline V gives CDR1 SNHLY, CDR2 FYNNEI. Trimming removed 2 bases at V and 0 bases at J, with 8 bases between. The CDR3 DNA reads TGTGCCAGCAGTGAACGGCGGACCTCCTACAATGAGCAGTTCTTC. Its translation is CASSERRTSYNEQFF.

The V call is TRBV6-5, the J call TRBJ2-4; 9 bases line up with TRBD1. The end of the DNA fits TRBJ2-7 better, so the J call may be wrong. The germline V gene has CDR1 MNHEY and CDR2 SVGAGI. The CDR3 has 15 amino acids. The CDR3 loop is CASSGPGTGMYEQYF. CDR3 DNA: TGTGCCAGCAGTGGACCCGGGACAGGGATGTACGAGCAGTACTTC.

This clonotype appeared a few times. The chain links TRBV10-3 to TRBJ1-1; D is possibly TRBD1 (6 bases). This CDR3 is 12 amino acids long. The V and J ends lost 7 bases and 8 bases respectively, with 14 bases between them. Germline V lookup: CDR1 ENHRY, CDR2 SYGVKD. Written as DNA, the CDR3 is TGTGCCATCACGTCCACGACAGGCGAAGCTTTCTTT. Translation gives CAITSTTGEAFF.

The rearrangement uses TRBV9 and TRBJ2-1, with 10 positions matching TRBD2. CDR1 SGDLS and CDR2 YYNGEE come from the germline V gene. The V gene end was trimmed by 0 bases and the J gene end by 3 bases; junction bases not matched to a gene: 3. This CDR3 spans 16 amino acids. CDR3 nucleotide sequence: TGTGCCAGCAGCGTAGTAGGACTAGCGGACTACAATGAGCAGTTCTTC. This gives the protein CASSVVGLADYNEQFF. Drawing the rest from reference TRBV9 and TRBJ2-1, the complete variable domain is DSGVTQTPKHLITATGQRVTLRCSPRSGDLSVYWYQQSLDQGLQFLIQYYNGEERAKGNILERFSAQQFPDLHSELNLSSLELGDSALYFCASSVVGLADYNEQFFGPGTRLTVL.

This clonotype was seen a handful of times. CDR3 in DNA: TGCGCCAGCAGCGGGGACCCTAACTATGGCTACACCTTC. Its translation: CASSGDPNYGYTF. This chain joins TRBV5-1 and TRBJ1-2; perhaps TRBD1 as D (5 bases). This CDR3 has 13 amino acids. V shed 4 bases and J shed 0 bases, with 7 bases lying between them. Germline V gene data show CDR1 as SGHRS and CDR2 as YFSETQ.

This chain uses TRBV6-6 with TRBJ1-4; TRBD1 might be the D (6 bases). Looked up from germline, CDR1 is MNHNY and CDR2 is SVGAGI (reference sequence). V lost 6 bases to trimming and J lost 7 bases, with 18 bases between them. CDR3 length: 15 residues. CDR3 residues: CASSPGAGGSEKLFF. The CDR3 nucleotides are TGTGCCAGCAGCCCGGGGGCCGGGGGGTCTGAAAAACTGTTTTTT.

The chain links TRBV28 to TRBJ2-5; D not resolved. V was trimmed by 3 bases and J by 11 bases, leaving 10 bases between them. The CDR3 runs to 11 residues. Per the germline V gene, CDR1 is MDHEN and CDR2 is SYDVKM. CDR3 loop: CASSLLDKQYF. The DNA for the CDR3 is TGTGCCAGCAGTTTGCTCGACAAGCAGTACTTC.

The chain couples TRBV12-3 or TRBV12-4 to TRBJ2-6, with D possibly TRBD1 on 6 matching bases. Trimming cost V 10 bases and J 4 bases, with 11 bases left between them. CDR3 length equals 13 residues. This CDR3 is CANRVSGANVLTF. The CDR3 DNA reads TGTGCCAACAGGGTCTCAGGGGCCAACGTCCTGACTTTC.

CDR3 in amino acids: CASSGGSQYEQYF. The DNA of the CDR3 is TGTGCCAGCAGTGGGGGGTCCCAATACGAGCAGTACTTC. The chain links TRBV27 to TRBJ2-7, with D maybe TRBD2 (6 bases). Deletions cut 5 bases from V and 4 bases from J, with 12 bases between. This CDR3 has 13 residues. Germline V gives CDR1 MNHEY, CDR2 SMNVEV (reference sequence).

V and J are TRBV9 and TRBJ2-5, with 9 bases lining up with TRBD2. The J segment lost 11 bases and the V segment lost 3 bases, leaving 23 bases of the junction unmatched. Germline V gene sequence: CDR1 SGDLS, CDR2 YYNGEE. This CDR3 is 18 amino acids long. CDR3 residues: CASSAYSGGQPRSLEQYF. The CDR3 coding sequence is TGTGCCAGCAGCGCGTATAGCGGGGGCCAACCCCGCTCTCTAGAGCAGTACTTC.